This T cell receptor (beta chain) came from a study of T cells in tuberculosis. TCRdb's table, derived via immunoSEQ multiplex PCR, lists solely in-frame clones and lacks some. The data contain 70,000 to 95,000 clones, more than 75% of them singletons. Sorting used thawed, overnight-rested PBMC stained with anti-CD3, a viability dye and GMM-loaded CD1B tetramer. The lipid loaded on the CD1B tetramers was C32 glucose monomycolate from Rhodococcus equi. Germline V CDR1 and CDR2: SEHNR, FQNEAQ (reference sequence). Trimming removed 5 bases at V and 7 bases at J, with 14 bases between. This CDR3 is built from 13 residues.

The rearrangement links TRBV7-9 to TRBJ1-1, with a tentative D call TRBD1 (6 bases). Sequencing was carried out using CD1b-GMM tetramer-negative cells sorted from PBMCs. This receptor was taken from an adult woman with latent tuberculosis. The CDR3 region has the DNA TGTGCCAGCAGCAGTCCCGGGACATATGAAGCTTTCTTT. This codes for CASSSPGTYEAFF.